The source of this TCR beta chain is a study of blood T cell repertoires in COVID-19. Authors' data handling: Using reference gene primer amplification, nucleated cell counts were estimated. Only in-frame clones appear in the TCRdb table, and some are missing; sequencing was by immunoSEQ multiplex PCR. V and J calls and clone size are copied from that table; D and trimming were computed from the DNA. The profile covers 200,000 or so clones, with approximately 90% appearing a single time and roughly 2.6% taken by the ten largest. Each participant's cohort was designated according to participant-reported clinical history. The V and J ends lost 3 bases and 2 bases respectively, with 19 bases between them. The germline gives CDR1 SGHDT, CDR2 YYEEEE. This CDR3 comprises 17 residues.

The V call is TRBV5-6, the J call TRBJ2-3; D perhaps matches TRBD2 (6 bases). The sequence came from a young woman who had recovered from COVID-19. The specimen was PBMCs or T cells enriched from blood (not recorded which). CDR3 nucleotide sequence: TGTGCCAGCAGCTCCAGTGGTAGCGGTTCCTTCACAGATACGCAGTATTTT. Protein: CASSSSGSGSFTDTQYF.